These 2 T cell receptor beta chains were all obtained from the same sample, sequenced in a study of T cell repertoires in cytomegalovirus infection. No antigens are known for them. TCRdb re-derived calls from the reads in MiXCR, one entry per CDR3 protein. Of some 310,000 distinct CDR3 sequences listed, roughly 25% were seen once; the top ten hold about an eighth. The sequences come from cultured PBMCs, collected from culture after CMV antigen stimulation. These receptors came from a human donor in good health (CMV status not recorded). Some clones in this sample may be carry-over from other donors' samples.

This clonotype was observed a few times. This chain links TRBV11-2 with TRBJ2-2; no firm D call. The CDR3 has 13 residues. Germline CDR1 SGHAT, CDR2 FQNNGV. The V and J ends lost 1 base and 9 bases respectively, with 9 bases between them. The CDR3 is CASSLVEMRELFF. The CDR3 DNA reads TGTGCCAGCAGCTTAGTAGAGATGAGGGAGCTGTTTTTT.

In its sample, this clonotype was seen many times. The chain uses TRBV7-2 and TRBJ2-1; D might be TRBD1 or TRBD2, each matching 6 bases. There are 14 residues in the CDR3. Germline-derived CDR1 and CDR2 are SGHTA and FQGNSA. The V end lost 2 bases, the J end lost 6 bases, and 11 bases lay between the germline ends. For the CDR3, the DNA is TGTGCCAGCAGCTTACGTGGGGGGCTCAATGAGCAGTTCTTC. Translation: CASSLRGGLNEQFF.